This T cell receptor beta chain was captured in a study of blood T cell repertoires in COVID-19. Measured with immunoSEQ multiplex PCR; TCRdb has only the in-frame clones, and not every one. The sample holds roughly 200,000 clones; 80% to 85% are singletons and the top ten take 4% to 5.5%. Trimming stripped 1 base from V and 3 bases from J, with 10 bases between. The CDR3 consists of 14 residues. CDR1 SGHAT and CDR2 FQNNGV come from the germline V gene. This clone was seen a few times. The chain recombines TRBV11-2 with TRBJ2-7; tentative D call: TRBD1 (5 bases). Sample: peripheral blood. This receptor was obtained from a man aged 50 to 60 with active or convalescent COVID-19. This chain's CDR3 is CASSLGDSIYEQYF. CDR3 coding DNA: TGTGCCAGCAGCTTAGGTGACAGTATCTACGAGCAGTACTTC. The entire variable domain, with the rest obtained from reference TRBV11-2 and TRBJ2-7, is as follows: EAGVAQSPRYKIIEKRQSVAFWCNPISGHATLYWYQQILGQGPKLLIQFQNNGVVDDSQLPKDRFSAERLKGVDSTLKIQPAKLEDSAVYLCASSLGDSIYEQYFGPGTRLTVT.